This TCR beta chain was sequenced for a study of a mutant IDH1 vaccine in newly diagnosed glioma. For the study at large: Vaccine administration was initiated 4-6 weeks following radiotherapy alone, or with temozolomide cycles.

Assay used: immunoSEQ multiplex PCR; TCRdb lists only in-frame clones, some missing. Altogether more than 35,000 clones are present, 80% to 90% being singletons, with the ten largest covering over 1.5%. In regard to this clone: The antigen is unknown.

Time point in this sample: week 5, during vaccination. The vaccine gave 300 ug of a 20-mer mutant IDH1 peptide subcutaneously per dose. Astrocytomas found in donors were new, WHO grade 3 or 4, IDH1-mutant and ATRX-lost. The CDR3 totals 14 residues. Germline V CDR1 and CDR2: MNHEY, SVGAGI. V was clipped by 4 bases and J by 9 bases; unmatched bases: 9. The TCR originated in a man aged 40-50 years with glioma. The sample was PBMCs, taken from a glioma patient whose treatment included an IDH1 peptide vaccine. This chain links TRBV6-5 with TRBJ2-1; 7 bases align to TRBD1. This chain's CDR3 is CASSSTGEWREQFF. The CDR3, as DNA: TGTGCCAGCAGTTCTACAGGGGAGTGGCGTGAGCAGTTCTTC.